This T cell receptor (beta chain) came from a study of T cell clonality in common variable immunodeficiency (dated by TCRdb to the mid-2010s). Most CVID patients and most healthy controls were of Caucasian heritage. Heparinized peripheral whole blood samples of about 4.5 to 8.5 ml were obtained from each donor. Genomic DNA from adults with common variable immune deficiency (CVID) and from healthy adult controls was used to sequence TCRbeta CDR3 repertoires. A total of some 22 healthy adult volunteers (around 12 female and around ten male; age range about 20 to 66 years, mean age about 32) were included in the control group. To isolate peripheral blood mononuclear cells, diluted blood was subjected to density centrifugation over Hypaque 1077 or Ficoll-Paque. Genomic DNA was extracted from unsorted mononuclear cells by Qiagen column purification or by a centrifugation-based method. This clone was counted ten times or more. Its antigen remains unidentified.

Points the paper makes about the study in general: TCRbeta clonality was higher in CVID subjects than in healthy controls (t-test p = 0.018), and the increase was most characteristic of about a third of subjects. Although equal DNA input was used, an average of about 87,000 unique sequences per sample was obtained for controls, compared with some 30,000 for CVID samples. Healthy controls shared more TCRbeta clones with each other than CVID subjects shared among themselves (p < 0.0001). Reportedly, TCRbeta sequences from CVID had fewer deletions and N-nucleotide insertions, and highly modified clones with 13 or more V deletions were absent from CVID. According to the authors, figuring out what caused the increased clonality in CVID would require sequencing the repertoires of T cell subpopulations. Differences among patients in the CVID cohort limited the correlations between repertoire features and clinical complications.

For sequencing input, CVID and control samples contributed equivalent amounts of genomic DNA. For every sample, a 60 bp segment covering the rearranged TCRbeta CDR3 region was amplified and then sequenced. TCRbeta amplification used the immunoSEQ assay, a bias-corrected multiplex PCR with high-throughput sequencing. On the authors' methods: Every unique nucleotide sequence was considered a clone and was annotated with V, D and J genes, copy number and frequency. Sequences were labeled productive if in frame, and non-productive if out of frame or containing stop codons. Clonality was calculated from Shannon's entropy as previously described. The predicted amino acid sequences of productive clones were used to derive the mean CDR3 Kyte-Doolittle hydropathy. The R hclust function was used to hierarchically cluster scaled V gene usage with Manhattan distance and complete linkage. Sharing of clones by CDR3 amino acid sequence was evaluated through resampling of 12 repertoires per group over 100 rounds. The repertoires were searched for about 70 published EBV-specific TCRbeta sequences and nearly 250 published CMV-specific TCRbeta sequences. A couple of CVID samples that yielded fewer than 10,000 sequences were excluded from the analysis, so approximately 40 CVID repertoires were retained. TCRdb retrieved this table from immuneACCESS and kept in-frame rearrangements only. Not all clones are present; in checked studies, unresolved V genes account for under half, and no reason is known for the remainder. The V and J calls and the clone size are those of that table, but D and trimming were determined from the DNA. This sample has 40,000 or so clones, none of them a singleton. The biggest ten clones account for 3.5% to 4.5% of the sample.

The sequenced sample consisted of peripheral blood mononuclear cells. This TCR was recovered from a person between 18 and 75 years old in good health.

The CDR3 bases that were read are TGCGCCAGCAGCTTAGGGGTTTGGACAGCCCAAGAGACC. Its product reads: CASSLGVWTAQET. The entire CDR3 reads CASSLGVWTAQETQYF. The chain links TRBV5-1 with TRBJ2-5; the D segment could be TRBD1, given 6 matching bases. The CDR3 end is not reached by the read, which stops 3 residues before it; the germline J gene fills it in. V lost 2 bases and J lost 1 base; the stretch between them is 15 bases long. As encoded in the germline V gene, CDR1 is SGHRS while CDR2 is YFSETQ. Its CDR3 holds 16 amino acids, cysteine through phenylalanine. The DNA covers only part of the CDR3, 39 bases in frame from base 1.